The rows below give T cell receptor beta chains drawn from one sample of a study of T cell responses to AZD1222 COVID-19 vaccine. Method: immunoSEQ multiplex PCR; TCRdb's copy keeps in-frame clones and lacks some. The table has fewer than 200,000 clones, 90% to 95% seen once. The sequences come from peripheral blood, collected 28 days after the second AZD1222 dose. Receptor source: an adult who received the AZD1222 COVID-19 vaccine. Both conserved end residues are part of each CDR3. The D gene is left open where the match is weak. Clone size is stated in some rows and not others, as once, few, many or a class when expanded.

D gene	V gene	clone size	J gene	CDR3 protein	CDR3 DNA
TRBD2	TRBV6-4	NA	TRBJ2-3	CASSDLAGGSDTQYF	TGTGCCAGCAGTGACTTAGCGGGGGGTTCAGATACGCAGTATTTT
NA	TRBV7-9	NA	TRBJ2-2	CASSLARGSGANTGELFF	TGTGCCAGCAGCTTAGCGCGGGGTAGCGGAGCGAACACCGGGGAGCTGTTTTTT
NA	TRBV25-1	once	TRBJ1-1	CASSLHGHSNTEAFF	TGTGCCAGCAGTCTTCATGGACATTCGAACACTGAAGCTTTCTTT
NA	TRBV12-3/TRBV12-4	NA	TRBJ1-1	CASSLEVNTEAFF	TGTGCCAGCAGTTTAGAGGTGAACACTGAAGCTTTCTTT
TRBD1	TRBV30	NA	TRBJ1-6	CAWSGGTGDSPLHF	TGTGCCTGGAGTGGGGGGACAGGTGATTCACCCCTCCACTTT
NA	TRBV4-1	NA	TRBJ2-2	CASSQSPVGTGELFF	TGCGCCAGCAGCCAAAGCCCTGTCGGCACCGGGGAGCTGTTTTTT
TRBD1	TRBV5-1	NA	TRBJ2-1	CASSLGQGRYNEQFF	TGCGCCAGCAGCTTAGGACAGGGACGTTACAATGAGCAGTTCTTC
NA	TRBV7-9	NA	TRBJ1-2	CASSLDELRYGYTF	TGTGCCAGCAGCTTAGACGAACTACGCTATGGCTACACCTTC
NA	TRBV19	NA	TRBJ2-4	CASSGGQSVGGYYSQYF	TGTGCCAGTAGCGGGGGACAGTCTGTTGGTGGGTATTACTCTCAGTACTTC
NA	TRBV3-1/TRBV3-2	NA	TRBJ1-4	CASSEGYPNEKLFF	TGTGCCAGCAGCGAAGGGTATCCTAATGAAAAACTGTTTTTT
NA	TRBV7-3	NA	TRBJ1-6	CASSAQGDYNSPLHF	TGTGCCAGCAGCGCACAAGGGGATTATAATTCACCCCTCCACTTT
NA	TRBV12-3/TRBV12-4	NA	TRBJ2-7	CASSWLGDEQYF	TGTGCCAGCAGTTGGCTCGGGGACGAGCAGTACTTC
NA	TRBV30	NA	TRBJ2-1	CAWSVSGLGEQFF	TGTGCCTGGAGTGTAAGTGGGCTGGGCGAGCAGTTCTTC
TRBD1	TRBV7-9	NA	TRBJ1-3	CASSWRTGGNTIYF	TGTGCCAGCAGCTGGCGGACAGGTGGAAACACCATATATTTT
NA	TRBV9	NA	TRBJ1-1	CASSVLVNTEAFF	TGTGCCAGCAGCGTATTGGTGAACACTGAAGCTTTCTTT
NA	TRBV9	once	TRBJ2-1	CASSDVGRSSYNEQFF	TGTGCCAGCAGCGACGTCGGGAGAAGCTCCTACAATGAGCAGTTCTTC
TRBD1	TRBV28	once	TRBJ2-7	CASSLPGQGWYEQYF	TGTGCCAGCAGTTTACCCGGACAGGGTTGGTACGAGCAGTACTTC
NA	TRBV6-5	NA	TRBJ2-5	CASELSGQETQYF	TGTGCCAGTGAACTAAGTGGGCAAGAGACCCAGTACTTC
NA	TRBV5-5	NA	TRBJ1-2	CASSLRVLDYGYTF	TGTGCCAGCAGCTTGAGGGTTCTTGACTATGGCTACACCTTC
TRBD1	TRBV24-1	NA	TRBJ2-7	CATSDGTGVGEQYF	TGTGCCACCAGTGACGGGACAGGGGTCGGCGAGCAGTACTTC
NA	TRBV10-3	NA	TRBJ1-5	CATGRPGNQPQHF	TGTGCCACTGGACGTCCGGGCAATCAGCCCCAGCATTTT
NA	TRBV29-1	NA	TRBJ2-1	CSVEGAGGGISEQFF	TGCAGCGTTGAAGGGGCAGGAGGAGGGATCAGTGAGCAGTTCTTC
NA	TRBV27	NA	TRBJ2-7	CASSHGPSYEQYF	TGTGCCAGCAGTCACGGCCCTTCCTACGAGCAGTACTTC
TRBD1	TRBV2	NA	TRBJ1-4	CASSDRQGIRSEKLFF	TGTGCCAGCAGTGATAGACAGGGAATTAGATCTGAAAAACTGTTTTTT
TRBD1	TRBV7-9	NA	TRBJ1-2	CASSLIPLDRELYGYTF	TGTGCCAGCAGCTTAATTCCCCTCGACAGGGAGCTCTATGGCTACACCTTC
NA	TRBV5-8	NA	TRBJ1-4	CASSPRDHFNEKLFF	TGTGCCAGCAGCCCTCGGGACCATTTTAATGAAAAACTGTTTTTT
NA	TRBV11-2	NA	TRBJ1-6	CASSSPTSQVLHF	TGTGCCAGCAGCTCCCCCACGAGCCAAGTCCTCCACTTT
NA	TRBV6-2/TRBV6-3	NA	TRBJ1-6	CASSYRAQEEANSPLHF	TGTGCCAGCAGTTACCGGGCTCAGGAAGAGGCCAATTCACCCCTCCACTTT
TRBD1	TRBV4-3	NA	TRBJ2-2	CASSHGTGTGELFF	TGCGCCAGCAGCCATGGGACAGGCACCGGGGAGCTGTTTTTT
NA	TRBV19	NA	TRBJ1-1	CASSPRQDGTEAFF	TGTGCCAGTAGTCCACGACAGGATGGGACTGAAGCTTTCTTT
NA	TRBV5-1	once	TRBJ1-2	CASSPLGGDGYTF	TGCGCCAGCAGCCCCCTGGGGGGGGACGGCTACACCTTC
NA	TRBV18	NA	TRBJ1-1	CASSPARGTTEAFF	TGTGCCAGCTCACCGGCGAGGGGGACCACTGAAGCTTTCTTT
NA	TRBV2	NA	TRBJ1-5	CASSIQWDSGPNQPQHF	TGTGCCAGCTCGATTCAATGGGACTCAGGACCCAATCAGCCCCAGCATTTT
NA	TRBV21-1	NA	TRBJ2-1	CASSKSTGLAGDGQFF	TGTGCCAGCAGCAAATCAACGGGACTAGCGGGAGATGGGCAGTTCTTC
NA	TRBV19	NA	TRBJ2-3	CASSIDPSTDTQYF	TGTGCCAGTAGTATAGATCCCTCTACAGATACGCAGTATTTT
TRBD1	TRBV2	NA	TRBJ1-1	CASKELQGKAFF	TGTGCCAGCAAGGAACTACAGGGGAAAGCTTTCTTT
NA	TRBV19	NA	TRBJ2-2	CASSIVTSGELFF	TGTGCCAGTAGTATAGTGACTAGCGGGGAGCTGTTTTTT
NA	TRBV5-4	NA	TRBJ1-2	CASSLDYYGYTF	TGTGCCAGCAGCTTGGACTACTATGGCTACACCTTC
NA	TRBV10-3	NA	TRBJ2-7	CAISEPGRTLEEQYF	TGTGCCATCAGTGAGCCGGGGAGAACCTTGGAGGAGCAGTACTTC
NA	TRBV19	NA	TRBJ2-3	CASSMTRFTDTQYF	TGTGCCAGTAGTATGACCAGATTCACAGATACGCAGTATTTT
TRBD2	TRBV10-3	once	TRBJ2-3	CAIRSFSGRSTDTQYF	TGTGCCATCAGATCATTTAGCGGGAGAAGCACAGATACGCAGTATTTT
NA	TRBV6-4	NA	TRBJ1-1	CASSDSYGGNAFF	TGTGCCAGCAGTGACTCGTATGGGGGTAATGCTTTCTTT
TRBD1	TRBV28	NA	TRBJ1-1	CASRYTGGTEAFF	TGTGCCAGCAGGTACACAGGGGGGACTGAAGCTTTCTTT
NA	TRBV9	NA	TRBJ2-3	CASSVEPGHDTDTQYF	TGTGCCAGCAGCGTGGAACCGGGACACGACACAGATACGCAGTATTTT
TRBD1	TRBV29-1	NA	TRBJ1-5	CSVPGTGDQPQHF	TGCAGCGTTCCCGGGACAGGGGATCAGCCCCAGCATTTT
NA	TRBV3-1/TRBV3-2	few	TRBJ1-3	CASSQVTGNTIYF	TGTGCCAGCAGCCAAGTTACAGGAAACACCATATATTTT
NA	TRBV5-1	NA	TRBJ2-1	CASSPGSSPSYNEQFF	TGCGCCAGCAGCCCCGGGTCTAGCCCCTCCTACAATGAGCAGTTCTTC
NA	TRBV27	once	TRBJ1-6	CASSLSVLNSPLHF	TGTGCCAGCAGTTTATCGGTCCTAAATTCACCCCTCCACTTT
NA	TRBV6-2/TRBV6-3	NA	TRBJ1-6	CASSQTLNSPLHF	TGTGCCAGCAGTCAGACACTCAATTCACCCCTCCACTTT
NA	TRBV5-1	NA	TRBJ1-4	CASSFGGLPNEKLFF	TGCGCCAGCAGCTTTGGGGGATTACCTAATGAAAAACTGTTTTTT
NA	TRBV11-3	NA	TRBJ2-2	CASSLEGSGGELFF	TGTGCCAGCAGCTTAGAGGGTTCAGGCGGGGAGCTGTTTTTT